This T cell receptor (beta chain) was captured in a study of cytomegalovirus exposure and HLA in healthy donors. Study-level findings and limits: In vitro, three CMV-associated chains proved specific for CMV antigens.

Germline V gene sequence: CDR1 MNHNS, CDR2 SASEGT. This CDR3 spans 15 amino acids. This clone has just a few counts. Its antigen remains unknown. The PCR employed 60 Vbeta primers together with 13 Jbeta primers. The protocol was immunoSEQ multiplex PCR, while the TCRdb copy is restricted to in-frame clones and leaves out a portion. Among over 200,000 clones listed, roughly 68% were seen once. The TCR comes from a man aged 35 to 55 in good health and CMV-seropositive. Specimen: PBMCs. The chain couples TRBV6-1 to TRBJ2-5; D uncertain. With the DNA end fitting TRBJ2-7 better, the J assignment may be wrong. The CDR3 bases are TGTGCCAGCAGTCCCAAATCTACCCCCTCCTACGAGCAGTACTTC. Translating gives CASSPKSTPSYEQYF.